A single sample gave rise to the 3 T cell receptor beta chains below, sequenced in a study of PD-L1 blockade in urothelial cancer. The time point was: peripheral blood 6 weeks after treatment start. Clones were sequenced by immunoSEQ multiplex PCR, and TCRdb holds only the in-frame ones, with some missing. This table holds more than 95,000 clones, around 86% found once. Sequencing used PBMCs, obtained around atezolizumab (anti-PD-L1) treatment. These receptors were collected from a man in his forties or fifties with urothelial cancer.

The chain carries TRBV5-1 and TRBJ2-1; 7 bases match TRBD2. CDR3 length equals 16 residues. V shed 4 bases, J shed 2 bases, and the junction held 9 bases outside the gene matches. CDR1 and CDR2 (germline): SGHRS, YFSETQ. As DNA, the CDR3 is TGCGCCAGCAGCCACCGGGTAGCGGGTACCTACAATGAGCAGTTCTTC. Protein sequence: CASSHRVAGTYNEQFF.

In its sample, this clone was seen once. The chain carries TRBV12-5 and TRBJ1-2; TRBD1 might be the D (5 bases). V was shortened by 9 bases and J by 7 bases, with 27 bases between the two germline ends. This CDR3 region has 16 residues. Germline lookup yields CDR1 LGHNT and CDR2 FRNRAP. The CDR3 is CASALSYNPGNGGYTF. The CDR3 DNA reads as TGTGCTAGCGCCCTGAGCTATAATCCAGGGAACGGTGGCTACACCTTC.

The chain recombines TRBV7-2 with TRBJ1-1; maybe TRBD1 (5 bases). Trimming removed 7 bases at V and 4 bases at J, with 19 bases between. Per germline, CDR1 SGHTA and CDR2 FQGNSA. The CDR3 consists of 15 residues. CDR3 nucleotides: TGTGCCAGCACCCTACAGGCTGGAGTCCGCACTGAAGCTTTCTTT. Residues: CASTLQAGVRTEAFF. Full variable domain (rest looked up from reference TRBV7-2 and TRBJ1-1): GAGVSQSPSNKVTEKGKDVELRCDPISGHTALYWYRQSLGQGLEFLIYFQGNSAPDKSGLPSDRFSAERTGGSVSTLTIQRTQQEDSAVYLCASTLQAGVRTEAFFGQGTRLTVV.